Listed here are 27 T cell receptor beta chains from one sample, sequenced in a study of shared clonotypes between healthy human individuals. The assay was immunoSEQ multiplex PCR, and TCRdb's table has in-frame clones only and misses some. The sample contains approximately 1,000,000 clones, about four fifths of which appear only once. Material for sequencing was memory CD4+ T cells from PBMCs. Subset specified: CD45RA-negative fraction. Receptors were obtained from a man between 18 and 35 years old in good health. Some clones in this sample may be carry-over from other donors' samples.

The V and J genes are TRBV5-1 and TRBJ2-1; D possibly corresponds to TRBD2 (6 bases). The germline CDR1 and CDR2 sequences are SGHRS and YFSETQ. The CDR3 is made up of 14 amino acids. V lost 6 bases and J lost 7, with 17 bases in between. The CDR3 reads CASTRGGPGNEQFF. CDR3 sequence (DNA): TGCGCCAGCACCCGAGGAGGGCCTGGTAATGAGCAGTTCTTC.

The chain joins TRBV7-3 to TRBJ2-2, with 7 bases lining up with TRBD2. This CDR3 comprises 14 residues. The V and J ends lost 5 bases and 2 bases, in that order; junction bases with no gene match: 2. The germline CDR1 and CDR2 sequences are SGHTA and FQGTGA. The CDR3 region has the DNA TGTGCCAGCAGCCGGGACTATAACACCGGGGAGCTGTTTTTT. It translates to CASSRDYNTGELFF.

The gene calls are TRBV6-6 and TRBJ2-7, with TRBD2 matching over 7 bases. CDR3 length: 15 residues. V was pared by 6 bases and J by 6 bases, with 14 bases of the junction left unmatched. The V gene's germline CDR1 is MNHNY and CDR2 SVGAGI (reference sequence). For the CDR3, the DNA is TGTGCCAGCAGAGCCCCCGGGACTAACTCTCTCGAGCAGTACTTC. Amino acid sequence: CASRAPGTNSLEQYF.

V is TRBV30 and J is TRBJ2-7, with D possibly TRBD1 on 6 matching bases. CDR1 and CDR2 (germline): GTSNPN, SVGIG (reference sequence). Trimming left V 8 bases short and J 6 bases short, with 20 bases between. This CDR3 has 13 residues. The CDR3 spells CALGRLARGEQYF. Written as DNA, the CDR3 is TGTGCCCTAGGTCGGCTAGCCAGGGGCGAGCAGTACTTC.

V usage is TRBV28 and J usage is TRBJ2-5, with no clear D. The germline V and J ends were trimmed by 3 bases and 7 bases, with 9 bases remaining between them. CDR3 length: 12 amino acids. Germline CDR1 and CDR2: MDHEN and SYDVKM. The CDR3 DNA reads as TGTGCCAGCAGTTTGGCAGCAGGGACCCAGTACTTC. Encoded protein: CASSLAAGTQYF.

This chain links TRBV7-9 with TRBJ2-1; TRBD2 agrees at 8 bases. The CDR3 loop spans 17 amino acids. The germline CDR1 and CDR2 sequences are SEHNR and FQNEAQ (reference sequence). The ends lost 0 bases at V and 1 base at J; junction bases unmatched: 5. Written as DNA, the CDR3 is TGTGCCAGCAGCTTAGCCTCGACTAGCGCTTCCTACAATGAGCAGTTCTTC. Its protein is CASSLASTSASYNEQFF.

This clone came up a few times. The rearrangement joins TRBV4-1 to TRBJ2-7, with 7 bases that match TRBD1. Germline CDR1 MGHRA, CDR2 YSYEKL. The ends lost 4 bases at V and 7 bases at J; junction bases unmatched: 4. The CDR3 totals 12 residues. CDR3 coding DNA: TGCGCCAGCAGCCGACAGGGTGGGGAGCAGTACTTC. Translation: CASSRQGGEQYF.

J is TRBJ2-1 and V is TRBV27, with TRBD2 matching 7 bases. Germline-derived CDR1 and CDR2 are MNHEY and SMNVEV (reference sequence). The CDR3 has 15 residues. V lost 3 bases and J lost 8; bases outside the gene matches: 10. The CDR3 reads CASSFGTWEGYEQFF. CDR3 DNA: TGTGCCAGCAGTTTCGGGACCTGGGAGGGGTATGAGCAGTTCTTC.

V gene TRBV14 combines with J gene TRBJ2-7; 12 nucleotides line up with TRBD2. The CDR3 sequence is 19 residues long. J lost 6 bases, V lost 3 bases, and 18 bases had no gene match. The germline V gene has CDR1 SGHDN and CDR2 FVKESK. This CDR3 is CASSHQGASGRASGTEQYF. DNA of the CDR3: TGTGCCAGCAGCCATCAGGGGGCTAGCGGGAGGGCCTCCGGGACCGAGCAGTACTTC.

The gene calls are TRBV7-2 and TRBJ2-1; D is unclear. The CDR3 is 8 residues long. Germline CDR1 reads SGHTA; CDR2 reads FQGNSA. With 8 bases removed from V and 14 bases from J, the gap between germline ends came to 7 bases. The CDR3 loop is CASEGEFF. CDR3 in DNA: TGTGCCAGCGAAGGTGAGTTCTTC.

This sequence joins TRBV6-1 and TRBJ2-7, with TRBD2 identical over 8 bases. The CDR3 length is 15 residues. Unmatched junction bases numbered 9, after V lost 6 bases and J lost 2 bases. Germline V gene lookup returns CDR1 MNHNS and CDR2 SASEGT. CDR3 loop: CASSPRTGGPYEQYF. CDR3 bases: TGTGCCAGCAGCCCTCGTACGGGAGGGCCCTACGAGCAGTACTTC.

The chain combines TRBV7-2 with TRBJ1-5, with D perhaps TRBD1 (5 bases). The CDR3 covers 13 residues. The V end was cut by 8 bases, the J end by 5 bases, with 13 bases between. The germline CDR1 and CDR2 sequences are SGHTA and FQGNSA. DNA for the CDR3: TGTGCCAGCGGAAGGACACCCGATCAGCCCCAGCATTTT. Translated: CASGRTPDQPQHF.

The CDR3 protein is CASSLANRNYGYTF. In DNA, the CDR3 is TGTGCCAGCAGCTTAGCGAACAGAAACTATGGCTACACCTTC. The chain has TRBV7-8 and TRBJ1-2; D gene unclear. CDR3 length: 14 amino acids. Germline assignment: CDR1 SGHVS and CDR2 FQNEAQ. Deletions cut 0 bases from V and 2 bases from J, with 7 bases between.

The CDR3 bases are TGTGCCAGCAGCCGACGGGGACCTTACACAGATACGCAGTATTTT. It yields the protein CASSRRGPYTDTQYF. This chain links TRBV14 with TRBJ2-3, with D perhaps TRBD1 or TRBD2 (5 bases each). Between the trimmed V and J ends, which lost 4 bases and 2 bases, there was a span of 13 bases. This CDR3 has 15 residues. Looked up from germline, CDR1 is SGHDN and CDR2 is FVKESK.

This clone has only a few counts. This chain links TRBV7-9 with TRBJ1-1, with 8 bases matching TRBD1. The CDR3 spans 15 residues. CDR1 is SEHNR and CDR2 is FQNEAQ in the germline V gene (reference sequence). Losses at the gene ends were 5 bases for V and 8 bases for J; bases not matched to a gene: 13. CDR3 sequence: CASSAPGGSSREAFF. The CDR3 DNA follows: TGTGCCAGCAGCGCGCCAGGGGGCAGCTCCCGAGAAGCTTTCTTT.

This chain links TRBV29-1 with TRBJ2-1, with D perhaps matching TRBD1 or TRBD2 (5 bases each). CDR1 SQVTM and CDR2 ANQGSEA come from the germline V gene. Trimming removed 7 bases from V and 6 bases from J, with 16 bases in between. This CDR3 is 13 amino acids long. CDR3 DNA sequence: TGCAGCGGGACGAGTCCGGGACCCAATGAGCAGTTCTTC. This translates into CSGTSPGPNEQFF.

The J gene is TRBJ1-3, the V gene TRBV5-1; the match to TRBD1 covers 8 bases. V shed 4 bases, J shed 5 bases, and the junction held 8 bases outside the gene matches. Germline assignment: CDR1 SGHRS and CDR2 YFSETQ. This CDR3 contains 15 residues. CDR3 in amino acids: CASSPDRVSRNTIYF. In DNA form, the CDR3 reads TGCGCCAGCAGCCCGGACAGGGTGTCTCGAAACACCATATATTTT. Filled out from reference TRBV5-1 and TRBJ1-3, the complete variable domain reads KAGVTQTPRYLIKTRGQQVTLSCSPISGHRSVSWYQQTPGQGLQFLFEYFSETQRNKGNFPGRFSGRQFSNSRSEMNVSTLELGDSALYLCASSPDRVSRNTIYFGEGSWLTVV.

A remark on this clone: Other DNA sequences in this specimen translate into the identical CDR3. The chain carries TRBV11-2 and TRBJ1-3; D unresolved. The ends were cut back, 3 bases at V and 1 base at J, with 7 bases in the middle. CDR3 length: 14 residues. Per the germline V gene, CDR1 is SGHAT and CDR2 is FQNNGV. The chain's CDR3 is CASSFSGSGNTIYF. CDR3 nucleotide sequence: TGTGCCAGCAGCTTTTCTGGTTCTGGAAACACCATATATTTT.

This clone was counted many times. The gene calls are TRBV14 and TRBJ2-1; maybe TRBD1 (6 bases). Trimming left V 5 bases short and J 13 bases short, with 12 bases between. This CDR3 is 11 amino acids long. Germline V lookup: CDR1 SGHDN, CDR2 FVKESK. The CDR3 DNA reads TGTGCCAGCAGCGCACGGACAGTTCAGTTCTTC. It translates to CASSARTVQFF.

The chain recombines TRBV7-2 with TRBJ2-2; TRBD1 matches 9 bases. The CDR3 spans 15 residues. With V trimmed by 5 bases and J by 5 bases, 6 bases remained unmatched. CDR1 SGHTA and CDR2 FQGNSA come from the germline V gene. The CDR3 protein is CASSPRGTGTGELFF. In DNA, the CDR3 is TGTGCCAGCAGCCCCCGGGGGACAGGGACCGGGGAGCTGTTTTTT.

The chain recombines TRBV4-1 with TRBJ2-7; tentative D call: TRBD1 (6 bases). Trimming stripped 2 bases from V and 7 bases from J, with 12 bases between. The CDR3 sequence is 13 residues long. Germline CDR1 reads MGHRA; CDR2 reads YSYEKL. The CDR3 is CASSQLGAREQYF. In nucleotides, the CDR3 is TGCGCCAGCAGCCAATTGGGGGCGCGTGAGCAGTACTTC.

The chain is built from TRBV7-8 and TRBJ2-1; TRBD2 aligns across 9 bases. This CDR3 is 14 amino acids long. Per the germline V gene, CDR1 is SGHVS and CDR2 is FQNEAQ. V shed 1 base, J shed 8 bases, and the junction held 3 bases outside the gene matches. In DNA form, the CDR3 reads TGTGCCAGCAGCTTAGGACTAGCGGCTTATGAGCAGTTCTTC. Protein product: CASSLGLAAYEQFF. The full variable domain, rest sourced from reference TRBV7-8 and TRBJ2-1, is GAGVSQSPRYKVAKRGQDVALRCDPISGHVSLFWYQQALGQGPEFLTYFQNEAQLDKSGLPSDRFFAERPEGSVSTLKIQRTQQEDSAVYLCASSLGLAAYEQFFGPGTRLTVL.

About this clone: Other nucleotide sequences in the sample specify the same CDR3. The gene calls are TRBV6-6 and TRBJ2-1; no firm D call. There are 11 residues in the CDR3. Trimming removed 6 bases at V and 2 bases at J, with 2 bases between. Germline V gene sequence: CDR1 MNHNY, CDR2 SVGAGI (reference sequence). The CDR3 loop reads CASSPYNEQFF. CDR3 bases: TGTGCCAGCAGCCCCTACAATGAGCAGTTCTTC.

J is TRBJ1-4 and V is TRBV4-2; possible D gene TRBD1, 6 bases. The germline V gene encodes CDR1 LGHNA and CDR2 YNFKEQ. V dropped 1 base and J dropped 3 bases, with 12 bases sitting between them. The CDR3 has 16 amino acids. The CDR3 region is CASSQGGHAPNEKLFF. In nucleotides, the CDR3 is TGTGCCAGCAGCCAAGGGGGACACGCTCCTAATGAAAAACTGTTTTTT.

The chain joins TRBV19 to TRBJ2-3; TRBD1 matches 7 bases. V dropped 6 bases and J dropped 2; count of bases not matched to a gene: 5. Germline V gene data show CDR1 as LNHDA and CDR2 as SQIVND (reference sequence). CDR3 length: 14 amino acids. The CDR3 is CASRTQGSTDTQYF. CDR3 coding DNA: TGTGCCAGTAGGACACAGGGGTCCACAGATACGCAGTATTTT.

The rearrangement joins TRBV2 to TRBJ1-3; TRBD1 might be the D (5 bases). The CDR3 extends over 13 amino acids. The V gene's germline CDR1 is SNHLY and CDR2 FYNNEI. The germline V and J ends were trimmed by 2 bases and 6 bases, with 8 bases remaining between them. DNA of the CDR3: TGTGCCAGCAGTGAACAGGGATTAAACACCATATATTTT. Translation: CASSEQGLNTIYF.

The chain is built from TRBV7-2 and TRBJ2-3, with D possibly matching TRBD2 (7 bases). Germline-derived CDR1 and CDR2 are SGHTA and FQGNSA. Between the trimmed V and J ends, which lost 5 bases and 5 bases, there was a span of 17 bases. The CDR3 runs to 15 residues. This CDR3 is CASSPEGGAGDTQYF. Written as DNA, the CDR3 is TGTGCCAGCAGCCCCGAGGGGGGGGCGGGAGATACGCAGTATTTT.